This T cell receptor (beta chain) came from a study of cytomegalovirus exposure and HLA in healthy donors. Regarding the study as a whole: TCR beta V segments were, for the most part, productive about 87% or about 30% of the time in an earlier analysis.

The PCR employed 60 Vbeta primers together with 13 Jbeta primers. Data came from immunoSEQ multiplex PCR; TCRdb stores just in-frame clones and leaves some out. In the table there are some 150,000 clones, about 79% of which are singletons. Germline-derived CDR1 and CDR2 are LGHNA and YNFKEQ. This CDR3 is 17 amino acids long. Unmatched junction bases numbered 8, after V lost 1 base and J lost 2 bases. This clone was counted only a few times. No antigen is known for it. The chain links TRBV4-2 to TRBJ2-3; 8 bases line up with TRBD1. Input material: PBMCs. The clonotype was recovered from a female donor in good health and CMV-seropositive. The CDR3 spells CASSQVPQGGDTDTQYF. The DNA of the CDR3 is TGTGCCAGCAGCCAAGTCCCACAGGGGGGAGACACAGATACGCAGTATTTT.